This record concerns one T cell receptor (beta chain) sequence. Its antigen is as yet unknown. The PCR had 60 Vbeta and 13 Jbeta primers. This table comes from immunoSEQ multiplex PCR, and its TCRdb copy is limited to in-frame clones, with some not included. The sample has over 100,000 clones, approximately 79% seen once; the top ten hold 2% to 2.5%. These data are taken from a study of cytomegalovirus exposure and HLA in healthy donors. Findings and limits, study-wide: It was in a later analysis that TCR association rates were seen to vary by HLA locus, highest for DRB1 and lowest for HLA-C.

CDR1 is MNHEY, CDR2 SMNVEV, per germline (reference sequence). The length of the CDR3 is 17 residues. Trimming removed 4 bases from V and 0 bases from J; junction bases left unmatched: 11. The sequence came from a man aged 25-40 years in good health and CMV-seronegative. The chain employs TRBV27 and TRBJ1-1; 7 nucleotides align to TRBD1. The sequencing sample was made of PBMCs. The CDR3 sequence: CASSSRDSPYMNTEAFF. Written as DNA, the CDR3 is TGTGCCAGCAGTTCACGGGACAGCCCCTACATGAACACTGAAGCTTTCTTT.